This T cell receptor beta chain originates from a study of T cells in Graves' hyperthyroidism and ophthalmopathy. Trimming removed 5 bases at V and 5 bases at J, with 18 bases between. The V gene's germline CDR1 is SEHNR and CDR2 FQNEAQ (reference sequence). The CDR3 has 15 amino acids. Graves' hyperthyroidism was deemed stable absent ophthalmopathy progression within 18 months. Amplification of TCR beta CDR3 regions was performed using RNA transcripts as template. A first-round RT-PCR of the TCR CDR3 used the HTBI primer set. TCRdb re-called the multiplex PCR reads through MiXCR, storing one row per CDR3 protein. The repertoire holds roughly 840,000 distinct CDR3 sequences, around 38% seen once, with roughly 8.3% in the top ten. A word on this clonotype: Its specificity is unknown.

Findings and limits, study-wide: Blood also carried most thyroid clonotypes expanded above 0.001.

This sequence originates from a man younger than 30 with Graves' hyperthyroidism. Sequenced material: blood. The V call is TRBV7-9, the J call TRBJ1-1, with D possibly matching TRBD1 (6 bases). In nucleotides, the CDR3 is TGTGCCAGCAGCCCAGGGGACGGCCGGGAGACTGAAGCTTTCTTT. Its translation is CASSPGDGRETEAFF.